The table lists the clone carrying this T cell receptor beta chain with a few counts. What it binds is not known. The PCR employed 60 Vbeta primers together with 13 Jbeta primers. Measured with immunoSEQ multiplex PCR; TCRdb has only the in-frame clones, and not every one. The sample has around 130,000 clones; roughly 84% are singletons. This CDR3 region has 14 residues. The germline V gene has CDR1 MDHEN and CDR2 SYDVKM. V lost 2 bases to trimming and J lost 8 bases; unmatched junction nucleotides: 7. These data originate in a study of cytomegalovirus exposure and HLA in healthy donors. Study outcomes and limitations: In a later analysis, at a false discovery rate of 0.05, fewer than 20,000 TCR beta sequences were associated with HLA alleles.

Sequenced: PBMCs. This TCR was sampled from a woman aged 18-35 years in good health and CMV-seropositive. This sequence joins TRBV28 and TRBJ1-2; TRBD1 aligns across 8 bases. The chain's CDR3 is CASSLRTGHLGYTF. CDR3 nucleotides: TGTGCCAGCAGTTTAAGGACAGGGCATTTGGGCTACACCTTC.